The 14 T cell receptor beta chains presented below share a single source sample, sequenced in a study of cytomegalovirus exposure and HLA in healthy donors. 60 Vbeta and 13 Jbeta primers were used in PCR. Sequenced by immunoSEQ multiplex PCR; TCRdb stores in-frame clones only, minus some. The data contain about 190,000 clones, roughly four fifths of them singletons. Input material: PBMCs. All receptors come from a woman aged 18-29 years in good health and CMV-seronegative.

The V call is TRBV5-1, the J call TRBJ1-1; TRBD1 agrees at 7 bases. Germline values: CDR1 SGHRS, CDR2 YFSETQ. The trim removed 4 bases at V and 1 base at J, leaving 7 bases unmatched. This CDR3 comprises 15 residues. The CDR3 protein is CASSLGGTANTEAFF. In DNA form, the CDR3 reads TGCGCCAGCAGCCTGGGAGGGACAGCGAACACTGAAGCTTTCTTT.

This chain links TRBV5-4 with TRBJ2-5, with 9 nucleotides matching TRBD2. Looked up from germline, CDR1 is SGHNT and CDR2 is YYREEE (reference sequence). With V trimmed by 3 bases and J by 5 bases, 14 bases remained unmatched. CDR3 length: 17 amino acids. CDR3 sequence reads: CASSSTRGGGEGETQYF. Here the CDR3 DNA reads TGTGCCAGCAGCTCTACCCGCGGCGGGGGGGAGGGGGAGACCCAGTACTTC.

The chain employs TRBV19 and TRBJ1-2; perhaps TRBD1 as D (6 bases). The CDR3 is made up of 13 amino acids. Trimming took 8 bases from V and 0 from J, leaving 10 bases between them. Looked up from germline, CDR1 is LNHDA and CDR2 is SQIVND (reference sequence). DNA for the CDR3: TGTGCCAGTCGGACAGTCACTAACTATGGCTACACCTTC. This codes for CASRTVTNYGYTF.

The CDR3 coding sequence is TGTGCCAGCAGCTTCCAAGACAGGGATGAGCAGTTCTTC. It encodes CASSFQDRDEQFF. V gene TRBV7-8 combines with J gene TRBJ2-1; 7 nucleotides line up with TRBD1. The trim removed 3 bases at V and 8 bases at J, leaving 4 bases unmatched. There are 13 residues in the CDR3. CDR1 is SGHVS, CDR2 FQNEAQ, per germline. The full variable domain, its missing parts supplied by reference TRBV7-8 and TRBJ2-1, is GAGVSQSPRYKVAKRGQDVALRCDPISGHVSLFWYQQALGQGPEFLTYFQNEAQLDKSGLPSDRFFAERPEGSVSTLKIQRTQQEDSAVYLCASSFQDRDEQFFGPGTRLTVL.

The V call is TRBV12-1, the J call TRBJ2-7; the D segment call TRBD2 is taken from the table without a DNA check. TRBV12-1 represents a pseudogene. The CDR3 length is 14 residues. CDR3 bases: TGTGCCAGCAGCTGGGGACTAGCGGGAGGCGAGCAGTACTTC. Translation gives CASSWGLAGGEQYF.

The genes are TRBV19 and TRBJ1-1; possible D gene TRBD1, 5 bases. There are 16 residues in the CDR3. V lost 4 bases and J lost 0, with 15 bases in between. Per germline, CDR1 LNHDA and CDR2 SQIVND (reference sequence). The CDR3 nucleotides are TGTGCCAGTAGTAGGGCAGGGAGGGGAGTGAACACTGAAGCTTTCTTT. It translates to CASSRAGRGVNTEAFF. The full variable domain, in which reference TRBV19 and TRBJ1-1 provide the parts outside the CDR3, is DGGITQSPKYLFRKEGQNVTLSCEQNLNHDAMYWYRQDPGQGLRLIYYSQIVNDFQKGDIAEGYSVSREKKESFPLTVTSAQKNPTAFYLCASSRAGRGVNTEAFFGQGTRLTVV.

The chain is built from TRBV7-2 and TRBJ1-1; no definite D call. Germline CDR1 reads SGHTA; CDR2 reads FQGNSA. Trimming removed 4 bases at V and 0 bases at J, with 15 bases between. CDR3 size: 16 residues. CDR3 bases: TGTGCCAGCAGCTCTATGCGGTATATGATGAACACTGAAGCTTTCTTT. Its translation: CASSSMRYMMNTEAFF.

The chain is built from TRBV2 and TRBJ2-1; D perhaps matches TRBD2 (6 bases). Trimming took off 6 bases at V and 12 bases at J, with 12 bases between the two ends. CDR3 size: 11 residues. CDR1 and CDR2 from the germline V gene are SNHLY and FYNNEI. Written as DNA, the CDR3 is TGTGCCAGCAGGTTTGGGGACTTGCAGTTCTTC. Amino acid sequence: CASRFGDLQFF.

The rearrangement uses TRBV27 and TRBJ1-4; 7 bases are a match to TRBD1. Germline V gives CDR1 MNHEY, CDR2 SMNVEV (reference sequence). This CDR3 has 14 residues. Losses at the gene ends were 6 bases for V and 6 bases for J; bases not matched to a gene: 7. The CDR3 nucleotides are TGTGCCAGCAGACCGCAGGGGGGTCATGAAAAACTGTTTTTT. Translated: CASRPQGGHEKLFF.

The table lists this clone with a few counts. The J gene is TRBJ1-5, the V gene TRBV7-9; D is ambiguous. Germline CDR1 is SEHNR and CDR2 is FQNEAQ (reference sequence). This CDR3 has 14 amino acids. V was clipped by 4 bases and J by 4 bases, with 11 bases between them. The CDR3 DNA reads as TGTGCCAGCAGCTCCACCGGCGGGAATCAGCCCCAGCATTTT. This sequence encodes CASSSTGGNQPQHF.

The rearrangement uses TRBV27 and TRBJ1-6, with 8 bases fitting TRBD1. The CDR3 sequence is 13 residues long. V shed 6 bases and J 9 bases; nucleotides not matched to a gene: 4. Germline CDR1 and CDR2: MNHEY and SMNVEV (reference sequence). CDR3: CASRPDRVSPLHF. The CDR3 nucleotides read TGTGCCAGCAGGCCGGACAGGGTTTCACCCCTCCACTTT.

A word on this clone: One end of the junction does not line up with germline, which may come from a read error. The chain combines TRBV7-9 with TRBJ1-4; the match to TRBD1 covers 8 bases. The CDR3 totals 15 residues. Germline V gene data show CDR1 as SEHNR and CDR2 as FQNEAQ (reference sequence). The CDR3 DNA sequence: TGTTCCAGCAGCACGCAGTCAGGGGGCGAGGAAAAACTGTTTTTT. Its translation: CSSSTQSGGEEKLFF.

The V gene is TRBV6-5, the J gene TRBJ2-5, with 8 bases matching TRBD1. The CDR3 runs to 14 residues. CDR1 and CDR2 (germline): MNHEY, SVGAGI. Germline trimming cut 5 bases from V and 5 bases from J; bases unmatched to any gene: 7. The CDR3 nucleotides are TGTGCCAGCAGTGTTGGACAGGGCGCGGAGACCCAGTACTTC. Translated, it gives CASSVGQGAETQYF.

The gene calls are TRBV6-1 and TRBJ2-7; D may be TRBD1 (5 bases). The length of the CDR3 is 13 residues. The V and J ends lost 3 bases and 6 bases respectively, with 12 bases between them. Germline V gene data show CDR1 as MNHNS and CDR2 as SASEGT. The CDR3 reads CASSDGQGFEQYF. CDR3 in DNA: TGTGCCAGCAGTGATGGTCAGGGTTTCGAGCAGTACTTC.